This TCR beta chain derives from a study of T cell changes during pregnancy in multiple sclerosis. Repertoires were generated with immunoSEQ multiplex PCR, while TCRdb's copy carries only in-frame clones and drops some. The sample records about 67,000 clones, 91% being singletons. The CDR3 extends over 15 amino acids. The germline CDR1 and CDR2 sequences are LNHDA and SQIVND (reference sequence). J was trimmed by 6 bases and V by 3 bases; bases with no gene match: 6. The chain is built from TRBV19 and TRBJ2-2, with 8 bases fitting TRBD2. The sample consisted of peripheral blood, taken in the first trimester of pregnancy. This TCR was sampled from a female donor with multiple sclerosis, enrolled in a pregnancy study. In DNA form, the CDR3 reads TGTGCCAGTAGTATTCGAGCGGGAGTTGCCGGGGAGCTGTTTTTT. It yields the protein CASSIRAGVAGELFF.